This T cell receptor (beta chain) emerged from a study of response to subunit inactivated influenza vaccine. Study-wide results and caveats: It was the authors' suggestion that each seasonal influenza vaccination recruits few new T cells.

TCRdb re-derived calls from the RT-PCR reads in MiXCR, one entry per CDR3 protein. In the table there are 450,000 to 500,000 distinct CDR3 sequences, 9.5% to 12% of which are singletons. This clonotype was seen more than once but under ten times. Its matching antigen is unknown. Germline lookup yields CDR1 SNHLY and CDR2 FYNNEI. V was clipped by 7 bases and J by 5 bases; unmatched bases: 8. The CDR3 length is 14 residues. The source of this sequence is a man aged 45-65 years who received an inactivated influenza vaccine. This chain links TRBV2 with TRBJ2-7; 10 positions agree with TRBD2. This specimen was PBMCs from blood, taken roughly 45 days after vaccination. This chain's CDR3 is CASMELAGVHEQYF. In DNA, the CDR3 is TGTGCCAGCATGGAGCTAGCGGGGGTCCACGAGCAGTACTTC.